The rows below give T cell receptor beta chains drawn from one sample of a study of blood T cell repertoires in COVID-19. The repertoire was sequenced with immunoSEQ multiplex PCR; TCRdb's copy has only in-frame clones and lacks some. The sample yields 89,000 or so clones, roughly 84% seen once. Sequenced sample: peripheral blood. These receptors all come from a human donor in a cohort sampled during active COVID-19. CDR3s include the opening cysteine and the closing phenylalanine or tryptophan. The order of the fields is J gene, V gene, D gene, clone size, CDR3 DNA, CDR3 protein. A D gene is named only where the DNA matches it firmly. Clone sizes are given selectively: once, few, many, or a class where the clone is expanded.

J gene: TRBJ2-1; V gene: TRBV5-1; D gene: TRBD2; clone size: NA; CDR3 DNA: TGCGCCAGCAGTCGCGCGCGGGAGGTCTACAATGAGCAGTTCTTC; CDR3 protein: CASSRAREVYNEQFF
J gene: TRBJ2-5; V gene: TRBV6-2/TRBV6-3; D gene: TRBD2; clone size: once; CDR3 DNA: TGTGCCAGCAGTTTCCCGCTCGGGGGGGAGGAGACCCAGTACTTC; CDR3 protein: CASSFPLGGEETQYF
J gene: TRBJ2-4; V gene: TRBV19; D gene: TRBD2; clone size: NA; CDR3 DNA: TGTGCCAGTAGTATTGGGGGGGGAGTCAACATTCAGTACTTC; CDR3 protein: CASSIGGGVNIQYF
J gene: TRBJ2-3; V gene: TRBV18; D gene: NA; clone size: NA; CDR3 DNA: TGTGCCAGCTCACCCTCACAGGGTGTTAGGGCCACTAGCACAGATACGCAGTATTTT; CDR3 protein: CASSPSQGVRATSTDTQYF
J gene: TRBJ2-7; V gene: TRBV19; D gene: TRBD2; clone size: NA; CDR3 DNA: TGTGCCAGTAGTATAGCCCCGGGGGGGGCCTACGAGCAGTACTTC; CDR3 protein: CASSIAPGGAYEQYF
J gene: TRBJ1-1; V gene: TRBV6-5; D gene: NA; clone size: few; CDR3 DNA: TGTGCCAGCAGTTTCAGGAAGACTGAAGCTTTCTTT; CDR3 protein: CASSFRKTEAFF
J gene: TRBJ1-5; V gene: TRBV6-6; D gene: NA; clone size: NA; CDR3 DNA: TGTGCCAGCAGTTCGCAGGGTGGGCAGCCCCAGCATTTT; CDR3 protein: CASSSQGGQPQHF
J gene: TRBJ1-2; V gene: TRBV5-1; D gene: TRBD1; clone size: NA; CDR3 DNA: TGCGCCAGCAGCTTGGCCGACAGGGACTATGGCTACACCTTC; CDR3 protein: CASSLADRDYGYTF
J gene: TRBJ2-5; V gene: TRBV5-3; D gene: TRBD2; clone size: NA; CDR3 DNA: TGTGCCAGAAGCCCGCGACTAGCGGGGGGGCCGGGAGAGACCCAGTACTTC; CDR3 protein: CARSPRLAGGPGETQYF
J gene: TRBJ1-1; V gene: TRBV7-9; D gene: NA; clone size: NA; CDR3 DNA: TGTGCCAGCAGCCCGTCACTCGGACAGCTTGAAGCTTTCTTT; CDR3 protein: CASSPSLGQLEAFF
J gene: TRBJ2-7; V gene: TRBV5-8; D gene: NA; clone size: NA; CDR3 DNA: TGTGCCAGCAGCTTTCGGCAGGGGATCTACGAGCAGTACTTC; CDR3 protein: CASSFRQGIYEQYF
J gene: TRBJ2-5; V gene: TRBV7-9; D gene: NA; clone size: NA; CDR3 DNA: TGTGCCAGCAGCTTAGGGACTCGAGAGACCCAGTACTTC; CDR3 protein: CASSLGTRETQYF
J gene: TRBJ1-6; V gene: TRBV11-2; D gene: NA; clone size: NA; CDR3 DNA: TGTGCCAGCAGGAGAGATTATAATTCACCCCTCCACTTT; CDR3 protein: CASRRDYNSPLHF
J gene: TRBJ2-1; V gene: TRBV6-1; D gene: NA; clone size: NA; CDR3 DNA: TGTGCCAGCAGTGAGGGGCCCTACAATGAGCAGTTCTTC; CDR3 protein: CASSEGPYNEQFF
J gene: TRBJ2-7; V gene: TRBV6-2/TRBV6-3; D gene: NA; clone size: NA; CDR3 DNA: TGTGCCAGCAGCCCGCGTTTCGAGCAGTACTTC; CDR3 protein: CASSPRFEQYF
J gene: TRBJ1-2; V gene: TRBV6-5; D gene: TRBD1; clone size: NA; CDR3 DNA: TGTGCCAGCAGTTACTCGAGAGGGACAGGGGACGGCTACACCTTC; CDR3 protein: CASSYSRGTGDGYTF
J gene: TRBJ2-3; V gene: TRBV7-9; D gene: NA; clone size: NA; CDR3 DNA: TGTGCCAGCAGCACGACAGGTTTTAGCACAGATACGCAGTATTTT; CDR3 protein: CASSTTGFSTDTQYF
J gene: TRBJ2-7; V gene: TRBV4-1; D gene: NA; clone size: NA; CDR3 DNA: TGCGCCAGCAGCCATCCTCAGGGATCCTACGAGCAGTACTTC; CDR3 protein: CASSHPQGSYEQYF
J gene: TRBJ2-7; V gene: TRBV2; D gene: NA; clone size: NA; CDR3 DNA: TGTGCCAGCAGTCGGGGGTCCTACGAGCAGTACTTC; CDR3 protein: CASSRGSYEQYF
J gene: TRBJ2-3; V gene: TRBV5-1; D gene: TRBD1; clone size: once; CDR3 DNA: TGCGCCAGCAGCCCCGGGACAGGATTCACAGATACGCAGTATTTT; CDR3 protein: CASSPGTGFTDTQYF
J gene: TRBJ2-7; V gene: TRBV20-1; D gene: NA; clone size: NA; CDR3 DNA: TGCAGTGCCCGGAGTGGTCACGAGCAGTACTTC; CDR3 protein: CSARSGHEQYF
J gene: TRBJ1-1; V gene: TRBV19; D gene: NA; clone size: NA; CDR3 DNA: TGTGCCAGTAGCGTCCAAGGACTCGGTCACGGAGCTTTCTTT; CDR3 protein: CASSVQGLGHGAFF
J gene: TRBJ1-6; V gene: TRBV30; D gene: NA; clone size: NA; CDR3 DNA: TGTGCCTGGAGGGCCACTCAGGGGATCAGCCGATCACCCCTCCACTTT; CDR3 protein: CAWRATQGISRSPLHF
J gene: TRBJ2-4; V gene: TRBV19; D gene: NA; clone size: NA; CDR3 DNA: TGTGCCAGTAGTATCCCCGACATTAACATTCAGTACTTC; CDR3 protein: CASSIPDINIQYF
J gene: TRBJ2-5; V gene: TRBV19; D gene: TRBD2; clone size: NA; CDR3 DNA: TGTGCCAGTAGTCTCCCAGCGGGGGCCTCCCAAGAGACCCAGTACTTC; CDR3 protein: CASSLPAGASQETQYF
J gene: TRBJ2-5; V gene: TRBV5-4; D gene: NA; clone size: NA; CDR3 DNA: TGTGCCAGCAGCTCTGGTGGGGGCTCGATGGAGACCCAGTACTTC; CDR3 protein: CASSSGGGSMETQYF
J gene: TRBJ1-1; V gene: TRBV5-4; D gene: NA; clone size: once; CDR3 DNA: TGTGCCAGCACGGCAGGCACTGAAGCTTTCTTT; CDR3 protein: CASTAGTEAFF
J gene: TRBJ1-3; V gene: TRBV7-6; D gene: TRBD1; clone size: NA; CDR3 DNA: TGTGCCAGCAGCCTGTCGGCCCAGGGGGCTTGGGGTGGAAACACCATATATTTT; CDR3 protein: CASSLSAQGAWGGNTIYF
J gene: TRBJ2-7; V gene: TRBV28; D gene: NA; clone size: NA; CDR3 DNA: TGTGCCAGCTGCGGCCCGACCTACGAGCAGTACTTC; CDR3 protein: CASCGPTYEQYF
J gene: TRBJ2-7; V gene: TRBV29-1; D gene: TRBD2; clone size: NA; CDR3 DNA: TGCAGCGTGCATACTAGCGGGAGCTCGGGGGAGCAGTACTTC; CDR3 protein: CSVHTSGSSGEQYF
J gene: TRBJ1-3; V gene: TRBV28; D gene: NA; clone size: NA; CDR3 DNA: TGTGCCAGCAGGGACAGCGGCTCTGGAAACACCATATATTTT; CDR3 protein: CASRDSGSGNTIYF
J gene: TRBJ2-2; V gene: TRBV5-4; D gene: TRBD2; clone size: NA; CDR3 DNA: TGTGCCAGCAGCCACCCGGGACTAGTGAACACCGGGGAGCTGTTTTTT; CDR3 protein: CASSHPGLVNTGELFF
J gene: TRBJ2-2; V gene: TRBV4-3; D gene: NA; clone size: NA; CDR3 DNA: TGCGCCAGCAGCCAAGTCCACGCGGGGCGTTCGAACACCGGGGAGCTGTTTTTT; CDR3 protein: CASSQVHAGRSNTGELFF
J gene: TRBJ2-6; V gene: TRBV19; D gene: TRBD1; clone size: NA; CDR3 DNA: TGTGCCAGTAGTTCCGGGACAGGGGTGTCTGGGGCCAACGTCCTGACTTTC; CDR3 protein: CASSSGTGVSGANVLTF
J gene: TRBJ1-2; V gene: TRBV6-5; D gene: NA; clone size: NA; CDR3 DNA: TGTGCCAGCAGTTACGGGCAGGGTGGATATGGCTACACCTTC; CDR3 protein: CASSYGQGGYGYTF
J gene: TRBJ2-7; V gene: TRBV4-2; D gene: TRBD2; clone size: NA; CDR3 DNA: TGTGCCAGCAGCCAAGGTCTAGCGGACGGGGAGCAGTACTTC; CDR3 protein: CASSQGLADGEQYF
J gene: TRBJ2-7; V gene: TRBV18; D gene: NA; clone size: NA; CDR3 DNA: TGTGCCAGCTCACCATCGCTCCTCGGGGGGCAGTACTTC; CDR3 protein: CASSPSLLGGQYF
J gene: TRBJ2-3; V gene: TRBV29-1; D gene: NA; clone size: NA; CDR3 DNA: TGCAGCGTTGGAAACTCAAGGCGGTCCCGCACAGATACGCAGTATTTT; CDR3 protein: CSVGNSRRSRTDTQYF
J gene: TRBJ1-5; V gene: TRBV30; D gene: NA; clone size: NA; CDR3 DNA: TGTGCCTGGAGCCCTACAGGGCGAGGTGATCAGCCCCAGCATTTT; CDR3 protein: CAWSPTGRGDQPQHF
J gene: TRBJ1-6; V gene: TRBV30; D gene: NA; clone size: NA; CDR3 DNA: TGTGCCTGGAGTGCGAGGGGAGGCTATAATTCACCCCTCCACTTT; CDR3 protein: CAWSARGGYNSPLHF
J gene: TRBJ1-1; V gene: TRBV5-4; D gene: TRBD1; clone size: once; CDR3 DNA: TGTGCCAGCAGCCGGACAGGGCGGGACACTGAAGCTTTCTTT; CDR3 protein: CASSRTGRDTEAFF
J gene: TRBJ1-2; V gene: TRBV6-5; D gene: TRBD1; clone size: NA; CDR3 DNA: TGTGCCAGCAGAGGGTCCGGGACAGTCAACTATGGCTACACCTTC; CDR3 protein: CASRGSGTVNYGYTF
J gene: TRBJ2-3; V gene: TRBV15; D gene: NA; clone size: NA; CDR3 DNA: TGTGCCACCAGCACCCCACGGGCAGATACGCAGTATTTT; CDR3 protein: CATSTPRADTQYF
J gene: TRBJ2-1; V gene: TRBV19; D gene: TRBD2; clone size: NA; CDR3 DNA: TGTGCCAGTAGTATAGACCTAGCGGGGGGGCAGCAGTTCTTC; CDR3 protein: CASSIDLAGGQQFF
J gene: TRBJ2-7; V gene: TRBV5-5; D gene: NA; clone size: NA; CDR3 DNA: TGTGCCAGCAGCTTGGCATCCGGAGCCTACGAGCAGTACTTC; CDR3 protein: CASSLASGAYEQYF
J gene: TRBJ2-4; V gene: TRBV5-6; D gene: TRBD1; clone size: NA; CDR3 DNA: TGTGCCAGCAGCTTGGAGGGGGCAGGGGTCGAAGGCAAAAACATTCAGTACTTC; CDR3 protein: CASSLEGAGVEGKNIQYF
J gene: TRBJ2-2; V gene: TRBV6-4; D gene: TRBD2; clone size: NA; CDR3 DNA: TGTGCCAGCAGTCGGACTAGCTCCGTCACCGGGGAGCTGTTTTTT; CDR3 protein: CASSRTSSVTGELFF
J gene: TRBJ1-2; V gene: TRBV7-9; D gene: NA; clone size: NA; CDR3 DNA: TGTGCCAGCAGCCCCTCCATGGAGGGGAGCCATGGCTACACCTTC; CDR3 protein: CASSPSMEGSHGYTF
J gene: TRBJ2-2; V gene: TRBV9; D gene: TRBD1; clone size: NA; CDR3 DNA: TGTGCCAGCAGCGAGTCGCCGACAGGGAAACGCAACACCGGGGAGCTGTTTTTT; CDR3 protein: CASSESPTGKRNTGELFF
J gene: TRBJ1-4; V gene: TRBV19; D gene: TRBD1; clone size: NA; CDR3 DNA: TGTGCCAGTAGTATAAAGGGACAGTCCGGAGGAAAACTGTTTTTT; CDR3 protein: CASSIKGQSGGKLFF
J gene: TRBJ2-5; V gene: TRBV7-9; D gene: TRBD2; clone size: NA; CDR3 DNA: TGTGCCAGCAGCTTACGGAGCGGGAGGTCGGGAGAGACCCAGTACTTC; CDR3 protein: CASSLRSGRSGETQYF
J gene: TRBJ2-1; V gene: TRBV11-3; D gene: NA; clone size: NA; CDR3 DNA: TGTGCCAGCAGCCTCCACCAACTAGCCAATGAGCAGTTCTTC; CDR3 protein: CASSLHQLANEQFF
J gene: TRBJ1-2; V gene: TRBV24-1; D gene: NA; clone size: NA; CDR3 DNA: TGTGCCACCAGTGATTTGGGGGGGAGAGGCTACACCTTC; CDR3 protein: CATSDLGGRGYTF
J gene: TRBJ1-2; V gene: TRBV5-4; D gene: TRBD1; clone size: NA; CDR3 DNA: TGTGCCAGCAGCTTGGACCGCAGGGGGAACTATGGCTACACCTTC; CDR3 protein: CASSLDRRGNYGYTF
J gene: TRBJ1-5; V gene: TRBV7-2; D gene: TRBD1; clone size: NA; CDR3 DNA: TGTGCCAGCAGTTCCGAGGACAGGCAGAGTCAGCCCCAGCATTTT; CDR3 protein: CASSSEDRQSQPQHF
J gene: TRBJ1-6; V gene: TRBV7-2; D gene: NA; clone size: once; CDR3 DNA: TGTGCCAGCAGCCCAAACCTCGGGGTATCCTATAATTCACCCCTCCACTTT; CDR3 protein: CASSPNLGVSYNSPLHF
J gene: TRBJ2-1; V gene: TRBV5-4; D gene: NA; clone size: NA; CDR3 DNA: TGTGCCAGCAGCTTGGTACAGGACAATGAGCAGTTCTTC; CDR3 protein: CASSLVQDNEQFF